This T cell receptor (beta chain) was recovered during a study of T cell repertoires in cytomegalovirus infection. This clonotype was counted a few times. Its matching antigen is unknown. TCRdb re-derived calls from the reads in MiXCR, one entry per CDR3 protein. The sample lists more than 40,000 distinct CDR3 sequences; about a fifth were seen once. The CDR3 has 15 amino acids. The germline V gene has CDR1 SGHTA and CDR2 FQGNSA. The V and J ends lost 5 bases and 2 bases respectively, with 16 bases between them. The TCR originated in a human donor in good health (CMV status not recorded). Some clones in this sample may be carry-over from other donors' samples. The sequencing here drew on CD8+ T cells from cultured PBMCs, taken from culture after CMV antigen stimulation. The V and J genes are TRBV7-2 and TRBJ2-7, with D unclear. CDR3 DNA sequence: TGTGCCAGCAGCCCAAAATTGGGTCTACCCTACGAGCAGTACTTC. Its translation: CASSPKLGLPYEQYF.